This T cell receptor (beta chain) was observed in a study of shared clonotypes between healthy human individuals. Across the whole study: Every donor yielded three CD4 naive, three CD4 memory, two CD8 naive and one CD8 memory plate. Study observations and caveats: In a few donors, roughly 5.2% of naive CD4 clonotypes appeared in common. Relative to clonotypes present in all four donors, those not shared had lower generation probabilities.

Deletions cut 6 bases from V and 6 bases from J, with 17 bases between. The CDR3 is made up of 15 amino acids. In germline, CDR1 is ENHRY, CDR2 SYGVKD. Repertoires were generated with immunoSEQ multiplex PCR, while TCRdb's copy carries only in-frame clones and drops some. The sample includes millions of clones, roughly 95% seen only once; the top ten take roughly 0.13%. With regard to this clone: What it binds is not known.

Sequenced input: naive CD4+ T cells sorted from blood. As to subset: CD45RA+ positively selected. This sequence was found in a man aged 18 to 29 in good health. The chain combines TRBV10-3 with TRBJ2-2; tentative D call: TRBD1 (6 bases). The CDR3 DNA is TGTGCCATCAGCGACCAGGGGAAAGGTGCCGGGGAGCTGTTTTTT. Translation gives CAISDQGKGAGELFF.